This T cell receptor beta chain was captured in a study of cytomegalovirus exposure and HLA in healthy donors. Study conclusions and caveats: An analysis that came later showed most CMV-associated TCR beta chains appearing HLA-restricted. A later analysis associated 15,000 or so TCR beta sequences with HLA alleles at a 0.05 false discovery rate.

On this clone itself: Its specificity is unknown.

The trim removed 10 bases at V and 3 bases at J, leaving 9 bases unmatched. The CDR3 consists of 14 residues. Germline V lookup: CDR1 LNHDA, CDR2 SQIVND (reference sequence). Primers: 60 Vbeta forward and 13 Jbeta reverse. Only in-frame clones appear in the TCRdb table, and some are missing; sequencing was by immunoSEQ multiplex PCR. This repertoire shows around 200,000 clones, around four fifths found once; its top ten account for about a tenth. This sequence was found in a woman in her fifties or sixties in good health and CMV-seropositive. The specimen was PBMCs. The chain links TRBV19 to TRBJ2-3; TRBD2 agrees at 8 bases. The CDR3 loop reads CATYGGALTDTQYF. CDR3 nucleotide sequence: TGTGCCACTTACGGGGGGGCTCTTACAGATACGCAGTATTTT.